This T cell receptor (beta chain) was observed in a study of blood T cells in healthy people across ages. Donors were systemically healthy Caucasian individuals from Russia aged 6 to 90 years. This CDR3 has 15 amino acids. Trimming took off 4 bases at V and 9 bases at J, with 16 bases between the two ends. The germline V gene has CDR1 MDHEN and CDR2 SYDVKM. Through a sample-barcoded 5' primer and a J-beta primer mix, a second PCR was run for 7 to 11 cycles. Each sample provided no less than 3 million CDR3-containing paired-end reads. TCRdb analysed the 5' RACE reads with MiXCR anew, one entry per CDR3 protein. In the table there are fewer than 2,000,000 distinct CDR3 sequences, roughly 32% of which are singletons.

Sequenced input: blood. This receptor was identified in a young woman in good health. The chain has TRBV28 and TRBJ1-6, with D unclear. The CDR3 sequence: CASSSGTRGSSPLHF. The CDR3, as DNA: TGTGCCAGCAGTTCGGGTACGAGAGGTAGTTCACCCCTCCACTTT.